The rows below give T cell receptor beta chains drawn from one sample of a study of T-cell reconstitution after alpha-beta-depleted transplantation in children. MiXCR was run by TCRdb on the PCR reads, yielding one entry per CDR3 protein. The repertoire holds more than 200,000 distinct CDR3 sequences, roughly 26% seen once, with 2% to 3% in the top ten. The material sequenced was PBMCs, taken before TCRalphabeta/CD19-depleted stem cell transplant. Receptors originate from a girl aged 2 to 9 with Fanconi anemia, due to receive a stem cell transplant. Each CDR3 is given with its conserved first and last residue. D genes are given only for firm matches. Clone size is shown for a subset of rows, as once, few, many or a class of expanded clone.

.,TRBJ2-1,TRBD2,TRBV20-1,TGCAGTGCTAGAGATAGGGCTAGCGGGGATCACAATGAGCAGTTCTTC,CSARDRASGDHNEQFF
many,TRBJ2-2,.,TRBV24-1,TGTGCCACAAGGACAGCTTCGAACACCGGGGAGCTGTTTTTT,CATRTASNTGELFF
.,TRBJ2-7,TRBD1,TRBV20-1,TGCAGTGCTAAGACGGGACAGGGGGGCTACGAGCAGTACTTC,CSAKTGQGGYEQYF
few,TRBJ2-7,.,TRBV20-1,TGCAGTGCCAAGACAGCCCTCGAGCAGTACTTC,CSAKTALEQYF
many,TRBJ2-7,TRBD2,TRBV6-1,TGTGCCAGCAGTAGGGACTATTCCTACGAGCAGTACTTC,CASSRDYSYEQYF
.,TRBJ2-7,.,TRBV28,TGTGCCAGCAGGGGGATGAGGGAGGCTACCTACGAGCAGTACTTC,CASRGMREATYEQYF
many,TRBJ1-3,TRBD1,TRBV6-5,TGTGCCAGCAGTTACGGGACAGCTGGAAACACCATATATTTT,CASSYGTAGNTIYF
.,TRBJ2-1,.,TRBV6-5,TGTGCCAGCAGTTCCGGTGGTAATGAGCAGCTCTTC,CASSSGGNEQLF
many,TRBJ2-1,.,TRBV6-5,TGTGCCAGCAGTTACTCGGCAGCTCATAGGGATGAGCAGTTCTTC,CASSYSAAHRDEQFF
many,TRBJ1-1,.,TRBV20-1,TGCAGTGCTAGAGATGGCCGGGACACTGAAGCTTTCTTT,CSARDGRDTEAFF
.,TRBJ2-5,TRBD2,TRBV9,TGTGCCAGCAGCGTAGAACTAGCGAAGACCCAGTACTTC,CASSVELAKTQYF
.,TRBJ1-5,.,TRBV10-3,TGTGCCATCAGTGAGGCCGAGGATCAGCCCCAGCATTTT,CAISEAEDQPQHF
many,TRBJ2-1,.,TRBV20-1,TGCAGTGCTAGAGTGGAGACTAGGTCATACAATGAGCAGTTCTTC,CSARVETRSYNEQFF
many,TRBJ1-1,.,TRBV7-3,TGTGCCAGCAGTTTACAGGGAAACACTGAAGCTTTCTTT,CASSLQGNTEAFF
.,TRBJ2-5,TRBD2,TRBV4-2,TGTGCCAGCAGCTCCGCGGGGGGGCGAGAGACCCAGTACTTC,CASSSAGGRETQYF
many,TRBJ2-5,.,TRBV21-1,TGTGCCAGCAGCAAAGGGGGCGACAGTCCAGGGACCCAGTACTTC,CASSKGGDSPGTQYF
few,TRBJ2-7,.,TRBV5-1,TGCGCCAGCAGCTTGAACACACAGGGATGGAGCTCCTACGAGCAGTACTTC,CASSLNTQGWSSYEQYF
many,TRBJ2-7,.,TRBV24-1,TGTGCCACCAGTGATCTCTACGAGCAGTACTTC,CATSDLYEQYF
.,TRBJ2-3,TRBD2,TRBV7-2,TGTGCCAGCAGCTTAGTTCCTAGCGGGAGCGATACGCAGTATTTT,CASSLVPSGSDTQYF
many,TRBJ2-7,.,TRBV24-1,TGTGCCACCAGTGACCTACAGCATACCTACGAGCAGTACTTC,CATSDLQHTYEQYF
.,TRBJ2-3,.,TRBV5-4,TGTGCCAGCAGCTTGGATAGGGAAGATACGCAGTATTTT,CASSLDREDTQYF
.,TRBJ2-1,.,TRBV20-1,TGCTGTGCTATGTTTGCTAGCTACTCCTTCGGCAATGAGCAGTTCTTC,CCAMFASYSFGNEQFF